The entry that follows covers one TCR beta chain sequence. The CDR3 length is 13 residues. Trimming removed 2 bases from V and 4 bases from J, with 5 bases in between. The germline gives CDR1 SGHTA, CDR2 FQGTGA. The record originates from a study of OX40 agonist ivuxolimab in advanced cancers. About the research overall: Cohort: around 79% men, mean age 60, aged about 23 to 79.

Assay: immunoSEQ multiplex PCR; the TCRdb copy retains only in-frame clones and omits some. The data show over 45,000 clones, roughly 89% seen once. The sequence was obtained from an adult with an advanced solid tumor such as melanoma, head and neck, liver or kidney cancer. Sample: CD4+ or CD8+ T cells sorted from blood, taken in a trial of the OX40 agonist ivuxolimab. This chain links TRBV7-3 with TRBJ2-2; D is uncertain. The CDR3, as DNA: TGTGCCAGCAGCTTACAGAGCACCGGGGAGCTGTTTTTT. Protein sequence: CASSLQSTGELFF. Full variable domain (remainder filled in from reference TRBV7-3 and TRBJ2-2): GAGVSQTPSNKVTEKGKYVELRCDPISGHTALYWYRQSLGQGPEFLIYFQGTGAADDSGLPNDRFFAVRPEGSVSTLKIQRTERGDSAVYLCASSLQSTGELFFGEGSRLTVL.